This passage covers 30 T cell receptor beta chains from one sample sequenced in a study of metastatic and nonmetastatic thyroid tumors. MiXCR re-clonotyped the PCR reads for TCRdb. The sample holds about 92,000 clones, about 15% seen once. No treatment of any kind had been given to any patient before thyroid surgery. Sequencing was performed on blood. The source is a female donor with papillary thyroid cancer or a benign thyroid nodule (not recorded which). Some clones in this sample may be carry-over from other donors' samples.

As for this clone: A much larger clone lies a single base off, so this may be a read error. The chain combines TRBV18 with TRBJ1-3; D possibly corresponds to TRBD1 (5 bases). The germline V and J ends were trimmed by 1 base and 1 base, with 8 bases remaining between them. The CDR3 length is 15 residues. The germline CDR1 and CDR2 sequences are KGHSH and LQKENI. The CDR3 protein is CASSPHGGSGNTIYF. For the CDR3, the DNA is TGTGCCAGCTCACCACATGGGGGATCTGGAAACACCATATATTTT.

CDR3 amino acids: CASSKHLAGGYNEQFF. The CDR3 bases are TGTGCCAGCTCAAAACACCTAGCGGGCGGATACAATGAGCAGTTCTTC. The chain carries TRBV18 and TRBJ2-1; 8 positions match TRBD2. CDR3 length: 16 residues. The V segment lost 5 bases and the J segment 4 bases; nucleotides outside the gene matches: 10. From germline, CDR1 is KGHSH and CDR2 LQKENI.

This clone came up many times. The chain recombines TRBV7-9 with TRBJ1-1; no clear D. This CDR3 is built from 14 residues. Trimming removed 2 bases from V and 7 bases from J, with 14 bases in between. CDR1 SEHNR and CDR2 FQNEAQ come from the germline V gene (reference sequence). CDR3 sequence (DNA): TGTGCCAGCAGCTTATCCCCCCAACCCAGTGAAGCTTTCTTT. Translation: CASSLSPQPSEAFF.

In its sample, this clone was seen many times. The CDR3 coding sequence is TGTGCCAGCAGCTCCGGAGGGGACGGTTACAATGAGCAGTTCTTC. Translating gives CASSSGGDGYNEQFF. The V gene is TRBV11-2, the J gene TRBJ2-1; possibly TRBD2 for D (6 bases). The CDR3 runs 15 residues. V was shortened by 4 bases and J by 4 bases, with 14 bases between the two germline ends. The germline V gene has CDR1 SGHAT and CDR2 FQNNGV.

By share, this clone counts as medium-sized. This chain uses TRBV2 with TRBJ1-2; D is possibly TRBD1 (6 bases). Germline lookup yields CDR1 SNHLY and CDR2 FYNNEI. The V end lost 3 bases, the J end lost 4 bases, and 9 bases lay between the germline ends. The CDR3 is 13 residues long. The CDR3 bases are TGTGCCAGCAGTGAGGGGGCTGGCTATGGCTACACCTTC. This translates into CASSEGAGYGYTF. The entire variable domain, with the rest obtained from reference TRBV2 and TRBJ1-2, is as follows: EPEVTQTPSHQVTQMGQEVILRCVPISNHLYFYWYRQILGQKVEFLVSFYNNEISEKSEIFDDQFSVERPDGSNFTLKIRSTKLEDSAMYFCASSEGAGYGYTFGSGTRLTVV.

Comments on this clone: This may arise from a read error, as a much more abundant clone is one base away. J is TRBJ1-1 and V is TRBV10-3; perhaps TRBD1 as D (6 bases). Germline V gene sequence: CDR1 ENHRY, CDR2 SYGVKD. Trimming removed 3 bases at V and 11 bases at J, with 22 bases between. The CDR3 has 15 residues. For the CDR3, the DNA is TGTGCCATCAGTGACCTGGAGACGGGGGGCGCGGGTGCTTTCTTT. Protein: CAISDLETGGAGAFF.

The J gene is TRBJ2-7, the V gene TRBV9; TRBD2 matches 7 bases. In germline, CDR1 is SGDLS, CDR2 YYNGEE. The V gene end was trimmed by 4 bases and the J gene end by 0 bases; junction bases not matched to a gene: 13. This CDR3 spans 17 amino acids. CDR3 nucleotides: TGTGCCAGCAGCCACCGGCGGGGGTGCCGATTCTCCTACGAGCAGTACTTC. As protein: CASSHRRGCRFSYEQYF.

About this clone: Because it lacks the conserved phenylalanine or tryptophan at the end, this CDR3 is likely a read error. The chain recombines TRBV3-1 with TRBJ2-2; 7 bases are a match to TRBD1. The V gene end was trimmed by 1 base and the J gene end by 5 bases; junction bases not matched to a gene: 10. CDR1 and CDR2 from the germline V gene are LGHDT and YNNKEL (reference sequence). This CDR3 comprises 17 residues. The CDR3 loop reads CASSQVRQGFGTGELFL. The CDR3 coding sequence is TGTGCCAGCAGCCAAGTTAGACAGGGTTTTGGAACCGGGGAGCTGTTTCTT.

At least ten counts were recorded for this clone. V is TRBV20-1 and J is TRBJ1-2; D remains ambiguous. CDR3 length: 14 residues. V lost 6 bases and J lost 4, with 18 bases in between. In germline, CDR1 is DFQATT, CDR2 SNEGSKA (reference sequence). The CDR3 coding sequence is TGCAGTGCAACGGAACAGTCTATCAGCTATGGCTACACCTTC. Translation: CSATEQSISYGYTF.

This clone was detected many times. A much more abundant neighbour one base away suggests this may be a read error. The CDR3 does not end in the conserved phenylalanine or tryptophan, so this is likely a read error. The chain recombines TRBV28 with TRBJ2-7; D is uncertain. This CDR3 is built from 13 residues. CDR1 MDHEN and CDR2 SYDVKM come from the germline V gene. V lost 5 bases to trimming and J lost 7 bases, with 15 bases between them. CDR3 region: CASSRYKQQEQYL. DNA of the CDR3: TGTGCCAGCAGTCGATACAAGCAGCAGGAGCAGTACCTC.

This clone was recorded at least ten times. The J gene is TRBJ2-7, the V gene TRBV6-1; D unresolved. The CDR3 is 12 residues long. V was cut by 5 bases and J by 6 bases, with 11 bases left in between. Germline CDR1 reads MNHNS; CDR2 reads SASEGT. The CDR3 DNA follows: TGTGCCAGCAGTTATAAGTCTAGCGAGCAGTACTTC. Its protein is CASSYKSSEQYF.

In its sample, this clone was seen many times. The CDR3 DNA reads as TGTGCCAGCTCCGGGACAGGGGGAACAGATACGCAGTATTTT. Translated: CASSGTGGTDTQYF. V usage is TRBV28 and J usage is TRBJ2-3; 11 nucleotides line up with TRBD1. The CDR3 has 14 residues. Germline loops: CDR1 MDHEN, CDR2 SYDVKM. J was trimmed by 3 bases and V by 8 bases; bases with no gene match: 4.

This clone was seen a handful of times. A single base separates this from a much larger clone, so it may be a read error. The chain carries TRBV27 and TRBJ2-2; D is undetermined. This CDR3 region has 15 residues. The V and J ends lost 5 bases and 5 bases respectively, with 15 bases between them. Germline V gene data show CDR1 as MNHEY and CDR2 as SMNVEV (reference sequence). CDR3 amino acids: CASSGMGWLTGELFF. CDR3 coding DNA: TGTGCCAGCAGTGGAATGGGGTGGCTAACCGGGGAGCTGTTTTTT.

This clone came up many times. The chain has TRBV19 and TRBJ2-2; no clear D gene. V lost 5 bases and J 7 bases, leaving 8 bases between the germline ends. Germline V gene sequence: CDR1 LNHDA, CDR2 SQIVND (reference sequence). The CDR3 is 12 amino acids. The CDR3: CASSVRIGELFF. The CDR3 nucleotides read TGTGCCAGTAGTGTACGGATCGGGGAGCTGTTTTTT.

Ten or more counts support this clone. This chain connects TRBV7-9 to TRBJ1-1; D remains unclear. V gave up 3 bases and J gave up 4 bases, with 3 bases separating them. Germline CDR1 SEHNR, CDR2 FQNEAQ (reference sequence). CDR3 length: 11 amino acids. CDR3 sequence reads: CASSFGTEAFF. The CDR3 region has the DNA TGTGCCAGCAGCTTTGGCACTGAAGCTTTCTTT.

This clone was counted ten times or more. The rearrangement joins TRBV10-3 to TRBJ2-6; 7 nucleotides match TRBD1. Germline-derived CDR1 and CDR2 are ENHRY and SYGVKD. CDR3 length equals 16 residues. V lost 7 bases and J lost 2; bases outside the gene matches: 8. The CDR3 DNA is TGTGCCATCACTTCCGGGACAGTCGCTGGGGCCAACGTCCTGACTTTC. Encoded protein: CAITSGTVAGANVLTF.

This clone has more than one count but fewer than ten. The rearrangement uses TRBV30 and TRBJ1-2; TRBD1 might be the D (5 bases). Per germline, CDR1 GTSNPN and CDR2 SVGIG (reference sequence). The CDR3 consists of 14 residues. The V and J ends lost 3 bases and 4 bases respectively, with 15 bases between them. This chain's CDR3 is CAWRTLEGFYGYTF. In nucleotides, the CDR3 is TGTGCCTGGAGGACACTGGAGGGGTTCTATGGCTACACCTTC.

Regarding this clone: The CDR3 does not end in the conserved phenylalanine or tryptophan, so this is likely a read error. The CDR3 DNA reads as TGTGCCAGCTGGTCAGGAATGAATGAGCAGTACCTC. It specifies CASWSGMNEQYL. The chain has TRBV6-1 and TRBJ2-7, with D unclear. The ends were cut back, 8 bases at V and 7 bases at J, with 15 bases in the middle. Germline V lookup: CDR1 MNHNS, CDR2 SASEGT. CDR3 length: 12 residues.

There are many counts of this clone. The chain has TRBV11-2 and TRBJ2-7, with D possibly matching TRBD2 (7 bases). Trimming removed 3 bases at V and 4 bases at J, with 16 bases between. This CDR3 spans 15 amino acids. Germline loops: CDR1 SGHAT, CDR2 FQNNGV. The CDR3 spells CASSFVRGAGYEQYF. CDR3 DNA sequence: TGTGCCAGCAGCTTTGTCCGGGGGGCTGGGTACGAGCAGTACTTC.

Of note for this clone: A much more abundant neighbour one base away suggests this may be a read error. This specimen includes other DNA sequences encoding the same CDR3. The genes are TRBV5-1 and TRBJ2-2; D is ambiguous. This CDR3 contains 15 residues. Germline V gene sequence: CDR1 SGHRS, CDR2 YFSETQ. V lost 2 bases and J lost 3, with 11 bases in between. The CDR3 nucleotides are TGCGCCAGCAGCTTATCCGGTATCTACACCGGGGAGCTGTTTTTT. Translating it yields CASSLSGIYTGELFF.

This clone appeared many times. The J gene is TRBJ1-5, the V gene TRBV28; 8 bases fit TRBD1. CDR3 size: 16 residues. CDR1 is MDHEN, CDR2 SYDVKM, per germline. Germline trimming cut 3 bases from V and 4 bases from J; bases unmatched to any gene: 8. The CDR3 DNA is TGTGCCAGCAGTTTTTGGGGACAGGTGAGAAATCAGCCCCAGCATTTT. Translated, it gives CASSFWGQVRNQPQHF.

Many counts were recorded for this clone. The chain is built from TRBV20-1 and TRBJ2-7; no firm D call. CDR1 is DFQATT and CDR2 is SNEGSKA in the germline V gene (reference sequence). This CDR3 has 15 residues. Deletions cut 4 bases from V and 1 base from J, with 17 bases between. CDR3 nucleotide sequence: TGCAGTGCTATTAACAGCATGAGTAGGTCCTACGAGCAGTACTTC. Its protein product is CSAINSMSRSYEQYF.

There are many counts of this clone. V is TRBV20-1 and J is TRBJ2-1, with 13 bases identical to TRBD2. The J segment lost 7 bases and the V segment lost 7 bases, leaving 16 bases of the junction unmatched. The CDR3 consists of 17 residues. The V gene's germline CDR1 is DFQATT and CDR2 SNEGSKA (reference sequence). CDR3 bases: TGCAGTGTCCGACTAGCGGGGGGCATCGTATGGGCAAATGAGCAGTTCTTC. Its protein product is CSVRLAGGIVWANEQFF.

The sample holds many counts of this clone. This chain connects TRBV28 to TRBJ2-3; possible D gene TRBD1, 6 bases. Germline V gives CDR1 MDHEN, CDR2 SYDVKM. This CDR3 is 16 amino acids long. Trimming removed 6 bases at V and 0 bases at J, with 16 bases between. CDR3 region: CASRQSTGLSTDTQYF. The CDR3, as DNA: TGTGCCAGCAGGCAGTCGACAGGCCTGAGCACAGATACGCAGTATTTT.

This clone was detected a few times. This may be a read error, as it is one base from a much larger clone. V is TRBV5-5 and J is TRBJ2-7; D may be TRBD2 (6 bases). V was shortened by 6 bases and J by 8 bases, with 21 bases between the two germline ends. CDR3 length equals 14 residues. Germline loops: CDR1 SGHKS, CDR2 YYEKEE (reference sequence). CDR3 in amino acids: CASIRQSGEDKQYF. CDR3 bases: TGTGCCAGCATCCGACAATCGGGAGAGGATAAGCAGTACTTC.

This chain uses TRBV6-2 or TRBV6-3 with TRBJ2-2; TRBD2 matches 10 bases. After removal of 7 bases from V and 0 bases from J, the junction contained 14 bases not matched to a gene. Germline V lookup: CDR1 MNHEY, CDR2 SVGEGT. The CDR3 contains 19 residues. Here the CDR3 DNA reads TGTGCCAGCAAGAGGTCTAGCGGGGGTTTGGACGCGAACACCGGGGAGCTGTTTTTT. Residues: CASKRSSGGLDANTGELFF.

The chain is built from TRBV4-2 and TRBJ2-1, with 14 positions matching TRBD2. Looked up from germline, CDR1 is LGHNA and CDR2 is YNFKEQ. The CDR3 totals 17 residues. V shed 4 bases, J shed 4 bases, and the junction held 6 bases outside the gene matches. The CDR3: CASSPPRLAGGYNEQFF. The CDR3 DNA follows: TGTGCCAGCAGCCCACCTAGACTAGCGGGGGGGTACAATGAGCAGTTCTTC.

The genes are TRBV11-2 and TRBJ1-1; D not certain. The CDR3 consists of 13 residues. V lost 4 bases, J lost 11 bases, and 17 bases lay in between. CDR1 SGHAT and CDR2 FQNNGV come from the germline V gene. In DNA, the CDR3 is TGTGCCAGCAGCTCTCCCCCAAGGTCTGGGGCTTTCTTT. It is translated as CASSSPPRSGAFF.

This clone was recorded at least ten times. The chain has TRBV4-2 and TRBJ1-2; possibly TRBD1 for D (6 bases). V gave up 6 bases and J gave up 7 bases, with 12 bases separating them. Germline V gene data show CDR1 as LGHNA and CDR2 as YNFKEQ. This CDR3 has 12 residues. The DNA of the CDR3 is TGTGCCAGCAGGCGGGGGCTAGGTGGCTACACCTTC. Its protein is CASRRGLGGYTF.

This clone was counted once. A much larger clone differs by one base, so this may be a read error. The J gene is TRBJ2-5, the V gene TRBV5-5; D is possibly TRBD1 or TRBD2 (5 bases each). This CDR3 has 13 residues. Per the germline V gene, CDR1 is SGHKS and CDR2 is YYEKEE (reference sequence). The CDR3 here is CASSWDVQETHYF. For the CDR3, the DNA is TGTGCCAGCAGCTGGGACGTGCAAGAGACCCATTACTTC.